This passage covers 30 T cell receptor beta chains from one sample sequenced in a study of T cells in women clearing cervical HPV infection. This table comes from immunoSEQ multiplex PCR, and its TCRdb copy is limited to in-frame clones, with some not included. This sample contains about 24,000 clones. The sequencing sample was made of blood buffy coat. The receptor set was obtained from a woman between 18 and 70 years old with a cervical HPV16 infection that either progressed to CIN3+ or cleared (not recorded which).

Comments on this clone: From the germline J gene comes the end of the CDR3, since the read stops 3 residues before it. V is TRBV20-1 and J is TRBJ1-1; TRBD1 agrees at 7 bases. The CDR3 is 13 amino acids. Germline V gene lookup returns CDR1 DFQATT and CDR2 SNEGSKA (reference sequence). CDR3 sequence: CSARGLYRGEAFF. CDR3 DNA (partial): TGCAGTGCTAGAGGTTTGTACAGGGGAGAA.

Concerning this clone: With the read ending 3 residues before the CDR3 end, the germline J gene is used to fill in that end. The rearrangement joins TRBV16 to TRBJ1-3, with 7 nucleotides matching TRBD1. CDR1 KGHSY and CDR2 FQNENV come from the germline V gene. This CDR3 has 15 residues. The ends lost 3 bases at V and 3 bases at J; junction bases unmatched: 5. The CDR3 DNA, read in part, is TGTGCCAGCAGCCACTCGGGACAGCTTGGAAACACC. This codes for CASSHSGQLGNT. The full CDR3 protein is CASSHSGQLGNTIYF.

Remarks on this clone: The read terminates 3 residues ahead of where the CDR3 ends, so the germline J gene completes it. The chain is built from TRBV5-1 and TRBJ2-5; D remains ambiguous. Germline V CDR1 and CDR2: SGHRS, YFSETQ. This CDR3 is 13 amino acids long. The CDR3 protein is CASSLSSTDTQYF. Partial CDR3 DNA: TGCGCCAGCAGCTTGAGCAGCACAGATACC.

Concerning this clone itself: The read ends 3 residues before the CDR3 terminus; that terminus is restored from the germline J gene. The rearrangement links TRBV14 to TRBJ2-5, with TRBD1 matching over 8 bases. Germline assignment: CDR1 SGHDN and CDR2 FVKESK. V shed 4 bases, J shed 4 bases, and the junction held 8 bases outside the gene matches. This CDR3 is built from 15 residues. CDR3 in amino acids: CASSLSSGGAETQYF. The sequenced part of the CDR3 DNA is TGTGCCAGCAGCCTCTCCTCAGGGGGCGCAGAGACC. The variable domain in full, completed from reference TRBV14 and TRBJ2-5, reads EAGVTQFPSHSVIEKGQTVTLRCDPISGHDNLYWYRRVMGKEIKFLLHFVKESKQDESGMPNNRFLAERTGGTYSTLKVQPAELEDSGVYFCASSLSSGGAETQYFGPGTRLLVL.

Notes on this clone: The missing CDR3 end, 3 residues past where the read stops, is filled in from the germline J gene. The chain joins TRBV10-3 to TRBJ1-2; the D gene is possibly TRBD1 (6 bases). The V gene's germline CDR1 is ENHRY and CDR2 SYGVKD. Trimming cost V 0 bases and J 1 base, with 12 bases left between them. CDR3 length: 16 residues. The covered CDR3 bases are TGTGCCATCAGTGAGTCGATCAGGGGTCATAACTATGGC. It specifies CAISESIRGHNYG. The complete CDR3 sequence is CAISESIRGHNYGYTF.

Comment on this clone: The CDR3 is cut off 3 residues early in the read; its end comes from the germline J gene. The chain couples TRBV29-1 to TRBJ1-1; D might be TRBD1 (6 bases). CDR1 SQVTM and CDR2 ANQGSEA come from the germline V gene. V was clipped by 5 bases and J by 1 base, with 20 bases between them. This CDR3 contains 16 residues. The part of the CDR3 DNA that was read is TGCAGCGTTCACAGGGTTTTAGGGTTGAGGAACACTGAA. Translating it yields CSVHRVLGLRNTE. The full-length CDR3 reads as CSVHRVLGLRNTEAFF.

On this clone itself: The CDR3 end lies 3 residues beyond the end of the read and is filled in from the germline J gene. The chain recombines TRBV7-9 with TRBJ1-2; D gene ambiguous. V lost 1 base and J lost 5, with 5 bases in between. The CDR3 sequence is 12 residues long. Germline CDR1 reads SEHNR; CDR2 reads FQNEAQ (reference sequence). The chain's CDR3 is CASSLDRYGYTF. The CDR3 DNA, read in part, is TGTGCCAGCAGCTTAGACAGATATGGC.

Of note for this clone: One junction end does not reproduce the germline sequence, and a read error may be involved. The sequenced part of the CDR3 DNA is TGTGCTAGCAGCGTCGACAGCAGAGAGACC. It is translated as CASSVDSRET. The whole CDR3 reads CASSVDSRETQYF. The chain uses TRBV7-7 and TRBJ2-5; weak D call: TRBD1 (5 bases). The missing CDR3 end, 3 residues past where the read stops, is filled in from the germline J gene. The germline gives CDR1 SSHAT, CDR2 FNYEAQ (reference sequence). The CDR3 has 13 amino acids.

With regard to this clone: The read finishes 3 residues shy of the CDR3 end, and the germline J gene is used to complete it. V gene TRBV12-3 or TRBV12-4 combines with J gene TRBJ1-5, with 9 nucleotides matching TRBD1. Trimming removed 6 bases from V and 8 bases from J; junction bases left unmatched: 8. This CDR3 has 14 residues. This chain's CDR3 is CASSPTGGLEPQHF. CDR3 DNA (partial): TGTGCCAGCAGCCCAACAGGGGGCTTGGAGCCC.

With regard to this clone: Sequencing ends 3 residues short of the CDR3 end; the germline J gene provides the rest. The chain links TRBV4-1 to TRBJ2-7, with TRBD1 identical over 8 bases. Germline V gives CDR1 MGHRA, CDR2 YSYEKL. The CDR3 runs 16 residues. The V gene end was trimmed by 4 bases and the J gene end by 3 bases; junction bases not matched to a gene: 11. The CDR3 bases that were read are TGCGCCAGCAGCCCATTGACCGGGACAGGCTTCTACGAG. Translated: CASSPLTGTGFYE. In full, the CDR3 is CASSPLTGTGFYEQYF.

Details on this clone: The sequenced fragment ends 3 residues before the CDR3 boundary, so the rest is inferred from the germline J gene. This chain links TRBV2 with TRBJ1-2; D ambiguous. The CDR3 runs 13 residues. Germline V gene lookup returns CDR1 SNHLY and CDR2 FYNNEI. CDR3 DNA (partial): TGTGCCAGCAGTGAAGAAGGCAGGCGAGGC. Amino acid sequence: CASSEEGRRG. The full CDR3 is CASSEEGRRGYTF.

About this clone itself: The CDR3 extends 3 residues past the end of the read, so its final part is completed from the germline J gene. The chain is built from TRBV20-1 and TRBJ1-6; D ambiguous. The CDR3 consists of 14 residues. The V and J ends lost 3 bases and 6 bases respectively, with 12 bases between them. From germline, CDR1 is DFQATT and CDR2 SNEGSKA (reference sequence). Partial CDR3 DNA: TGCAGTGCTAGGCGGACTACCTCTAATTCACCC. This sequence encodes CSARRTTSNSP. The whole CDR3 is CSARRTTSNSPLHF.

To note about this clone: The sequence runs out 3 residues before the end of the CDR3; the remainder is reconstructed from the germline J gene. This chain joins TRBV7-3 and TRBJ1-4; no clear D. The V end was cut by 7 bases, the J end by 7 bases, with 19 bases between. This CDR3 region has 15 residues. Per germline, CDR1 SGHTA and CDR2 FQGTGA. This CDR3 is CASILFNRGSEKLFF. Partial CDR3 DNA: TGTGCCAGCATCCTATTTAATCGCGGTTCTGAAAAA.

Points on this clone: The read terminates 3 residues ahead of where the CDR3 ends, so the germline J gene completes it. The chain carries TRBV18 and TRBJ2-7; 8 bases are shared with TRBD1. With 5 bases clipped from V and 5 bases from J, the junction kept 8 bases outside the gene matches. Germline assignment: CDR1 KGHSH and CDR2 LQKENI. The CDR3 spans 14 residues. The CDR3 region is CASSTGGREHEQYF. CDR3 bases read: TGTGCCAGCTCAACAGGGGGAAGGGAGCACGAG.

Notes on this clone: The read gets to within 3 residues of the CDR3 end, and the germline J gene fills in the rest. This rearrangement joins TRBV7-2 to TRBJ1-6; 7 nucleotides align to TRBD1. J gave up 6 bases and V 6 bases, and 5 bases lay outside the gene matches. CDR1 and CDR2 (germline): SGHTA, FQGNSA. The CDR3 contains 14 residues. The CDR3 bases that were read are TGTGCCAGCAGACAGGGACAGCCTAATTCACCC. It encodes CASRQGQPNSP. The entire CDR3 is CASRQGQPNSPLHF.

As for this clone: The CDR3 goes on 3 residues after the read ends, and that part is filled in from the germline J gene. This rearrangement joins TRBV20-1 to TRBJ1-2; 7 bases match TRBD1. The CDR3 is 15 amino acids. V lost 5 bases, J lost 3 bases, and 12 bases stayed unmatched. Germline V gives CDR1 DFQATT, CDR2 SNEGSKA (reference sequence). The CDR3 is CSAAPKGQSYYGYTF. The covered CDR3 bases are TGCAGTGCTGCACCGAAGGGACAGTCCTACTATGGC.

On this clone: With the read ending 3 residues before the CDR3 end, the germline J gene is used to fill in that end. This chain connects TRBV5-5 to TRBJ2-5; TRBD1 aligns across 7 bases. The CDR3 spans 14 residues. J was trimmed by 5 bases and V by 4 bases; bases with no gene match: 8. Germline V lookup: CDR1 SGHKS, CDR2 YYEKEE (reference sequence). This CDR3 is CASSRDRVQETQYF. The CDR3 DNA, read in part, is TGTGCCAGCAGCCGTGACAGGGTACAGGAGACC. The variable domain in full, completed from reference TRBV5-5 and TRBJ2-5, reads DAGVTQSPTHLIKTRGQQVTLRCSPISGHKSVSWYQQVLGQGPQFIFQYYEKEERGRGNFPDRFSARQFPNYSSELNVNALLLGDSALYLCASSRDRVQETQYFGPGTRLLVL.

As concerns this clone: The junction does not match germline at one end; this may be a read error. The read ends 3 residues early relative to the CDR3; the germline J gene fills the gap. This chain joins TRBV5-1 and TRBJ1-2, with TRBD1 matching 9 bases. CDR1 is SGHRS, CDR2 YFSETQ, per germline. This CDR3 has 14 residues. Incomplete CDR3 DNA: TGCGCCAGCGGCTTACAGGGGGCGGATTATGGC. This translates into CASGLQGADYG. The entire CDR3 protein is CASGLQGADYGYTF.

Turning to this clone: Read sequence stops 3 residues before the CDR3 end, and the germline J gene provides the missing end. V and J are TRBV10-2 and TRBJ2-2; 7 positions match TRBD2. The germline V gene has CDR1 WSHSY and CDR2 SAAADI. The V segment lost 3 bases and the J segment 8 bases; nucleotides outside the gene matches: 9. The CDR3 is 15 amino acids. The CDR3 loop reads CASSDWTRRAGELFF. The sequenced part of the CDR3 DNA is TGCGCCAGCAGTGATTGGACTAGACGCGCTGGGGAG.

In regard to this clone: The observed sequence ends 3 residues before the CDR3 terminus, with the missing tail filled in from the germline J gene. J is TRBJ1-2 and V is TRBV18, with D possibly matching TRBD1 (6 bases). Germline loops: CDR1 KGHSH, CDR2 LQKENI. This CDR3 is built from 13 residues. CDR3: CASSSSGAYDYTF. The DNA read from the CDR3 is TGTGCCAGCTCATCCTCAGGGGCCTACGAC. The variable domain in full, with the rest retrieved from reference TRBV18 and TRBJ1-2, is NAGVMQNPRHLVRRRGQEARLRCSPMKGHSHVYWYRQLPEEGLKFMVYLQKENIIDESGMPKERFSAEFPKEGPSILRIQQVVRGDSAAYFCASSSSGAYDYTFGSGTRLTVV.

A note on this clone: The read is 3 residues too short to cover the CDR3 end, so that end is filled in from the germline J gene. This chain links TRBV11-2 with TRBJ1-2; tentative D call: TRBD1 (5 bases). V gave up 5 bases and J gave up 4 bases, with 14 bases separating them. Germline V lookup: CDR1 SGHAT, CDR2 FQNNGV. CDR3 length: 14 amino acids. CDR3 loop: CASSPSGNIYGYTF. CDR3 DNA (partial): TGTGCCAGCAGCCCCTCAGGGAACATCTATGGC. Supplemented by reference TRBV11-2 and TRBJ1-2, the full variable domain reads EAGVAQSPRYKIIEKRQSVAFWCNPISGHATLYWYQQILGQGPKLLIQFQNNGVVDDSQLPKDRFSAERLKGVDSTLKIQPAKLEDSAVYLCASSPSGNIYGYTFGSGTRLTVV.

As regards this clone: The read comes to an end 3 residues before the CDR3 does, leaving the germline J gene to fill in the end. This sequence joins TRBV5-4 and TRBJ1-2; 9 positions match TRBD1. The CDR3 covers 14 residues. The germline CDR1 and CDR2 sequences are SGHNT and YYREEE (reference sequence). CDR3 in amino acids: CASSLVGQGWGYTF. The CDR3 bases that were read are TGTGCCAGCAGCTTGGTGGGACAGGGCTGGGGC.

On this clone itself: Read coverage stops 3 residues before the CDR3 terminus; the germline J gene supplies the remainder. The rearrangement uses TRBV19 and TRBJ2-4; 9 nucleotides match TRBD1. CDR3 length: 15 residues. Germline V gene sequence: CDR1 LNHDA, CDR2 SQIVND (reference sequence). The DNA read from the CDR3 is TGTGCCAGTAGTAGATCTCCGGGACAGGGTTATGGT. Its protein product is CASSRSPGQGYG. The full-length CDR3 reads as CASSRSPGQGYGQYF.

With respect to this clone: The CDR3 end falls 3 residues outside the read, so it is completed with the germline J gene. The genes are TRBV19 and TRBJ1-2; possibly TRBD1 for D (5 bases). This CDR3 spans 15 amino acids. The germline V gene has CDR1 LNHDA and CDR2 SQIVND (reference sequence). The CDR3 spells CASSTPGLAHNDYTF. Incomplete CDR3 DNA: TGTGCCAGTAGTACACCGGGACTAGCCCACAATGAC.

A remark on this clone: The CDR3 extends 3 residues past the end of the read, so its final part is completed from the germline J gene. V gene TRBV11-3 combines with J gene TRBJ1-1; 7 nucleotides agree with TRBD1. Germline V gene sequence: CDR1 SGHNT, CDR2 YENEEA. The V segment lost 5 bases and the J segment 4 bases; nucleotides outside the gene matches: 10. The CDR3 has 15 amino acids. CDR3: CASSHQTGLVTEAFF. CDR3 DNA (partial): TGTGCCAGCAGCCATCAGACAGGGTTGGTCACTGAA.

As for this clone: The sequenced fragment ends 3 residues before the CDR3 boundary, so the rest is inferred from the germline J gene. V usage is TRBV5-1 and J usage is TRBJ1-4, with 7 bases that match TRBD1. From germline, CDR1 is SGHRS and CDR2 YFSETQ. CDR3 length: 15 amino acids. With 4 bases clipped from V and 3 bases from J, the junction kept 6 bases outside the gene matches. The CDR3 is CASSPGDSSNEKLFF. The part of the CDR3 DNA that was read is TGCGCCAGCAGCCCGGGGGACAGTTCTAATGAAAAA.

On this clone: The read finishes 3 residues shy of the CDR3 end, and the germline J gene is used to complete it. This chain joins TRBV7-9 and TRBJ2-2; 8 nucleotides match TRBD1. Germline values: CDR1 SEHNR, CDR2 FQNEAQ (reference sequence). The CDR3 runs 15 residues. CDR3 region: CASSSGQAFNEKLFF. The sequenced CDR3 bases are TGTGCCAGCAGCTCGGGACAGGCCTTTAATGAAAAG. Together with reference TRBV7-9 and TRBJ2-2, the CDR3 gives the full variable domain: DTGVSQNPRHKITKRGQNVTFRCDPISEHNRLYWYRQTLGQGPEFLTYFQNEAQLEKSRLLSDRFSAERPKGSFSTLEIQRTEQGDSAMYLCASSSGQAFNEKLFFGEGSRLTVL.

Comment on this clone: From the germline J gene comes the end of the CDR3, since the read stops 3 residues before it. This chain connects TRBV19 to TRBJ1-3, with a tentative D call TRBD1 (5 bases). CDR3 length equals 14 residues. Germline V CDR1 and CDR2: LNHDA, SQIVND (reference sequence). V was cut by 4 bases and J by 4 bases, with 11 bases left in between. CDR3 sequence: CASSNPGGGNTIYF. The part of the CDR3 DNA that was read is TGTGCCAGTAGTAACCCCGGGGGGGGAAACACC.

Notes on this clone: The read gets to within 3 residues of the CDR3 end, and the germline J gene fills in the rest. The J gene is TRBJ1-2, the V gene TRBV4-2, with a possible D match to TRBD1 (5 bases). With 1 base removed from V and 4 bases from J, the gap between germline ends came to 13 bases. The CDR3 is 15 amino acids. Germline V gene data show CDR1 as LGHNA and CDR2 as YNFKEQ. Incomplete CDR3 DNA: TGTGCCAGCAGCCAAGCTGCAGGGAGGACCTATGGC. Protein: CASSQAAGRTYG. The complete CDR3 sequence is CASSQAAGRTYGYTF.

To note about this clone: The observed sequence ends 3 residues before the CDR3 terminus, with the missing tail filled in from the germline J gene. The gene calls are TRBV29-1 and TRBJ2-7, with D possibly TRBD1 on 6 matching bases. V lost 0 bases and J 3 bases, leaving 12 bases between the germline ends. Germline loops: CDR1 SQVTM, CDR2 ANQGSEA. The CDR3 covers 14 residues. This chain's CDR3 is CSVEERTALYEQYF. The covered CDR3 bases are TGCAGCGTTGAAGAGAGGACAGCGCTCTACGAG.